The present entry profiles one TCR beta chain with its context. This sample was included in a study of T cell responses to AZD1222 COVID-19 vaccine. Method: immunoSEQ multiplex PCR; TCRdb's copy keeps in-frame clones and lacks some. This sample yields tens of thousands of clones, of which 89% are seen a single time; 14% belongs to the top ten. The TCR sequence derives from an adult who received the AZD1222 COVID-19 vaccine. The sample consisted of peripheral blood, taken 28 days after the second AZD1222 dose.

The CDR3 sequence is CASSQGLSTDTQYF. The CDR3 DNA sequence: TGTGCCAGCAGCCAAGGGCTTAGCACAGATACGCAGTATTTT. The gene calls are TRBV14 and TRBJ2-3; D is ambiguous. This CDR3 spans 14 amino acids. Germline lookup yields CDR1 SGHDN and CDR2 FVKESK. V lost 1 base, J lost 0 bases, and 5 bases lay in between.